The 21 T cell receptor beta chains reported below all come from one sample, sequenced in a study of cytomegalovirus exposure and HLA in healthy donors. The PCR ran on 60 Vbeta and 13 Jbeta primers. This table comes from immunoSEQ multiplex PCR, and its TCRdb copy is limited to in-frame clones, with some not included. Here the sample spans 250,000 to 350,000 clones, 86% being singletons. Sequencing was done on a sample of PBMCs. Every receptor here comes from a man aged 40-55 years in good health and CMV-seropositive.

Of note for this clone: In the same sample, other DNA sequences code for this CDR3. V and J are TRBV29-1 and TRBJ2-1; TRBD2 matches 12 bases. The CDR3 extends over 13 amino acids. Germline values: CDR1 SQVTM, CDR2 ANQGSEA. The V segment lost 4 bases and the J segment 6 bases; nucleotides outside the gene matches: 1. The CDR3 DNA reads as TGCAGCGTTGGACTAGCGGGAGCCAATGAGCAGTTCTTC. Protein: CSVGLAGANEQFF.

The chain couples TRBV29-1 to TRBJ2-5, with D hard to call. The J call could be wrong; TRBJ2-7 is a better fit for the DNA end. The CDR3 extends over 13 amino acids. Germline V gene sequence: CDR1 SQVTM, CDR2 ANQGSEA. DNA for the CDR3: TGCAGCGTTGAAGGGCAGGACTCCTACGAGCAGTACTTC. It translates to CSVEGQDSYEQYF.

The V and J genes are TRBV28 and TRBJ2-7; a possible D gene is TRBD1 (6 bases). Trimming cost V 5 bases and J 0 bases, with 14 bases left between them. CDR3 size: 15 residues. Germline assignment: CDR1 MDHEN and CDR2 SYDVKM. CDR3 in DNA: TGTGCCAGCAGTCCAACGGACAGTACCTCCTACGAGCAGTACTTC. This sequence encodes CASSPTDSTSYEQYF.

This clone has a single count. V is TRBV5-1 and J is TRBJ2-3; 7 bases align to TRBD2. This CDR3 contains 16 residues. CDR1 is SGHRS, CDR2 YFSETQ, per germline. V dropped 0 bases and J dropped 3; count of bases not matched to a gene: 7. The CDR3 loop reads CASSLGGGVSTDTQYF. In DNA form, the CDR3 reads TGCGCCAGCAGCTTGGGGGGGGGAGTATCTACAGATACGCAGTATTTT.

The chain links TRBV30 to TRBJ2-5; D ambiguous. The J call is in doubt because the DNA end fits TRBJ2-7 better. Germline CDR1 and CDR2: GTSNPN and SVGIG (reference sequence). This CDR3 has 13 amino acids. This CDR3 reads CAWSPEASYEQYF. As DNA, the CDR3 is TGTGCCTGGAGTCCTGAAGCCTCATACGAGCAGTACTTC.

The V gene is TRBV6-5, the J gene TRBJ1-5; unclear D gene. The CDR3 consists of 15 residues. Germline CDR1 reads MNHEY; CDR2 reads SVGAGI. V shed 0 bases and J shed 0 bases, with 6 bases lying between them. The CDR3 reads CASSYSHSSNQPQHF. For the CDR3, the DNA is TGTGCCAGCAGTTACTCGCATAGTAGCAATCAGCCCCAGCATTTT.

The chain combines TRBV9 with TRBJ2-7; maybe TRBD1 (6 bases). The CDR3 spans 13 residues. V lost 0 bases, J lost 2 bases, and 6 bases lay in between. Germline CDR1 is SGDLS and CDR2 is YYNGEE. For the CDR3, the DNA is TGTGCCAGCAGCGTAGGGGACACCTACGAGCAGTACTTC. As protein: CASSVGDTYEQYF.

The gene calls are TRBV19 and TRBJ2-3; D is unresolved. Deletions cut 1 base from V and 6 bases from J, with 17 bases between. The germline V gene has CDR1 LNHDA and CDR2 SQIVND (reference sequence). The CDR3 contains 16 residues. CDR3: CASSIGGRGSWDTQYF. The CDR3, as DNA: TGTGCCAGTAGTATAGGTGGTAGAGGTAGCTGGGATACGCAGTATTTT.

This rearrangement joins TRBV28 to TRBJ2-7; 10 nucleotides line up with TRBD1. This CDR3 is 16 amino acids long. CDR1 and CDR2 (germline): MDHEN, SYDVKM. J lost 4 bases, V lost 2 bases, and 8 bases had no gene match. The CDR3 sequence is CASSLATGGPGYEQYF. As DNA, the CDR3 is TGTGCCAGCAGTTTAGCGACAGGGGGCCCTGGATACGAGCAGTACTTC. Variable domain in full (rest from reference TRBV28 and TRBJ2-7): DVKVTQSSRYLVKRTGEKVFLECVQDMDHENMFWYRQDPGLGLRLIYFSYDVKMKEKGDIPEGYSVSREKKERFSLILESASTNQTSMYLCASSLATGGPGYEQYFGPGTRLTVT.

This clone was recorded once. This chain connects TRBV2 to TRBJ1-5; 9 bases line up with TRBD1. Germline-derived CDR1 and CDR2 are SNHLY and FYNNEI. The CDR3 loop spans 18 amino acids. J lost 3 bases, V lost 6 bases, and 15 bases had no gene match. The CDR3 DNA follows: TGTGCCAGCAGGGCCCCAGGACAGGGGAATCCTAACAATCAGCCCCAGCATTTT. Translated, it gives CASRAPGQGNPNNQPQHF.

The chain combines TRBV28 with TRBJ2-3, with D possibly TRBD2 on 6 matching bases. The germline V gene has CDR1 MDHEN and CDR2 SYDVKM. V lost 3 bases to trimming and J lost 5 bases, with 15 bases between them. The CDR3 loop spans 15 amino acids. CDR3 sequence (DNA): TGTGCCAGCAGTTTTATCGGGAGAGGTAAAGATACGCAGTATTTT. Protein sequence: CASSFIGRGKDTQYF.

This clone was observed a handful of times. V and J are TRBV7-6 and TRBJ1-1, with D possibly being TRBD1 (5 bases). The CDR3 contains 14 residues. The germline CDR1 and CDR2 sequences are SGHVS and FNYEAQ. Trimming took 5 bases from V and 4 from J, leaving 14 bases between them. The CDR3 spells CASSPVAGGTEAFF. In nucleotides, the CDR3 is TGTGCCAGCAGCCCGGTAGCGGGGGGCACTGAAGCTTTCTTT.

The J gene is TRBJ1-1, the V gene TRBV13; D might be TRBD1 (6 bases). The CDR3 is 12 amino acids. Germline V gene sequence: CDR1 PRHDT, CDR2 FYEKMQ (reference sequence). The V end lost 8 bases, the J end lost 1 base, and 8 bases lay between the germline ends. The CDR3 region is CASADRNTEAFF. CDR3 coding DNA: TGTGCCAGCGCGGACAGGAACACTGAAGCTTTCTTT.

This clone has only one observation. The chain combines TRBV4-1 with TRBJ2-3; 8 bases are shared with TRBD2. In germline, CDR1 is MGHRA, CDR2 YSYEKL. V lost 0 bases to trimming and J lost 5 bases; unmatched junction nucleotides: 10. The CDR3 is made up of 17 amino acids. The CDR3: CASSQDQGTRTLDTQYF. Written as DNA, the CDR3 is TGCGCCAGCAGCCAAGATCAAGGGACTAGGACCCTAGATACGCAGTATTTT.

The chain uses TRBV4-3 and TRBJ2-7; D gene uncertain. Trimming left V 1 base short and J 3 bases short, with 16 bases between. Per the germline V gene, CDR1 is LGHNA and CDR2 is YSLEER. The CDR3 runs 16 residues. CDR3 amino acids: CASSQVVSELSYEQYF. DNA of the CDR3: TGCGCCAGCAGCCAAGTGGTGTCGGAGTTGAGCTACGAGCAGTACTTC.

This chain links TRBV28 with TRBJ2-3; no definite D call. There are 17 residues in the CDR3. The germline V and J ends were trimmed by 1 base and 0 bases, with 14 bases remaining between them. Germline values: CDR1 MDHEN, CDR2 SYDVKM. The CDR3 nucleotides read TGTGCCAGCAGTTTATCAAGCTTCACCGATAGCACAGATACGCAGTATTTT. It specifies CASSLSSFTDSTDTQYF.

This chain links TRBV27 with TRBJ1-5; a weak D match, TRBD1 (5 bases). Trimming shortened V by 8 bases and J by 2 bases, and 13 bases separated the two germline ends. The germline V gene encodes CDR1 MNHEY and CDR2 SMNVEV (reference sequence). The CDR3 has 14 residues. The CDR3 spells CASSIWGGNQPQHF. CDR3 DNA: TGTGCCAGCTCTATCTGGGGGGGCAATCAGCCCCAGCATTTT.

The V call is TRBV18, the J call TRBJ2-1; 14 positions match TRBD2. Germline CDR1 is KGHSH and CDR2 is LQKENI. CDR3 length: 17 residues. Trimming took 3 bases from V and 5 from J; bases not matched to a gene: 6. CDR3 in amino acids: CASSPGLAGASDNEQFF. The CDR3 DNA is TGTGCCAGCTCACCGGGACTAGCGGGAGCTAGCGACAATGAGCAGTTCTTC.

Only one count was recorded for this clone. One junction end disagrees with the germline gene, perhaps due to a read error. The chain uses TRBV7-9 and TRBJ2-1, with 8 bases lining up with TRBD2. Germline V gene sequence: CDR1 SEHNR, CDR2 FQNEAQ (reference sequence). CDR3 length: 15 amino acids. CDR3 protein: CSSSFRTSTVYEQFF. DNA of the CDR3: TGTTCCAGCAGCTTCCGGACTAGCACGGTCTATGAGCAGTTCTTC.

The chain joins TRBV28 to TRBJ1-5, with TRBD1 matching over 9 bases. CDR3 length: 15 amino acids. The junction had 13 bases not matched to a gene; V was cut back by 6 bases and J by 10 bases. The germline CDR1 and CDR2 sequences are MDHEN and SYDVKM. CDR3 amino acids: CASSLTGGTNLPQHF. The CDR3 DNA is TGTGCCAGCAGCCTGACAGGGGGGACCAATTTACCCCAGCATTTT.

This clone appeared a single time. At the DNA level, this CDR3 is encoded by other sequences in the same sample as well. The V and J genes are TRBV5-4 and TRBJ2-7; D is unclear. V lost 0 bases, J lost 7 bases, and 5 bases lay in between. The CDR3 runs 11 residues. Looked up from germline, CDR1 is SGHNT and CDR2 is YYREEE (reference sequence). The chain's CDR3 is CASSLAGEQYF. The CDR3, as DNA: TGTGCCAGCAGCTTGGCGGGTGAGCAGTACTTC.